Below, 14 T cell receptor beta chains from the same sample are listed, as sequenced in a study of Graves' ophthalmopathy and Graves' hyperthyroidism. From RNA, the CDR3 regions of TCR beta chains were amplified and sequenced. Second-round multiplex PCR came after first-round RT-PCR with HTBI primers. TCRdb re-analysed the multiplex PCR reads in MiXCR, keeping a single row per CDR3 protein. This table holds 900,000 to 1,200,000 distinct CDR3 sequences, 35% to 40% found once. Sequenced sample: peripheral blood or thyroid tissue (not recorded which). These TCRs come from an adult man with Graves' hyperthyroidism.

CDR3 nucleotide sequence: TGTGCCACCAGCAGAGGCGAGGACGGTGCAACTAATGAAAAACTGTTTTTT. Translation gives CATSRGEDGATNEKLFF. The chain joins TRBV15 to TRBJ1-4; no clear D gene. Deletions cut 1 base from V and 0 bases from J, with 12 bases between. This CDR3 region has 17 residues. CDR1 is LNHNV, CDR2 YYDKDF, per germline (reference sequence).

V usage is TRBV5-1 and J usage is TRBJ2-7; 7 bases map to TRBD2. This CDR3 region has 15 residues. V shed 3 bases and J 3 bases; nucleotides not matched to a gene: 9. Germline V lookup: CDR1 SGHRS, CDR2 YFSETQ. The CDR3 loop is CASSSGSGLLYEQYF. The DNA for the CDR3 is TGCGCCAGCAGCTCGGGTAGCGGGCTCCTCTACGAGCAGTACTTC.

This clonotype was picked up many times. CDR3 sequence (DNA): TGCAGTGCTAGCTTCGTGGGCTACACCTTC. This translates into CSASFVGYTF. The rearrangement uses TRBV20-1 and TRBJ1-2; D uncertain. Trimming removed 3 bases at V and 8 bases at J, with 7 bases between. There are 10 residues in the CDR3. CDR1 is DFQATT and CDR2 is SNEGSKA in the germline V gene (reference sequence).

J is TRBJ1-2 and V is TRBV5-1; maybe TRBD1 (5 bases). Trimming took 3 bases from V and 3 from J, leaving 9 bases between them. Germline CDR1 SGHRS, CDR2 YFSETQ. The CDR3 extends over 13 amino acids. CDR3 DNA: TGCGCCAGCAGCTACGACAGCTACTATGGCTACACCTTC. The encoded protein is CASSYDSYYGYTF.

The rearrangement links TRBV12-3 or TRBV12-4 to TRBJ1-1; 7 bases match TRBD1. CDR3 length: 13 amino acids. V lost 5 bases to trimming and J lost 7 bases; unmatched junction nucleotides: 7. CDR3 sequence: CASSAVRGDEAFF. The CDR3 DNA is TGTGCCAGCAGTGCGGTCAGGGGGGATGAAGCTTTCTTT.

V gene TRBV14 combines with J gene TRBJ2-7; D call uncertain. The germline CDR1 and CDR2 sequences are SGHDN and FVKESK. With 3 bases removed from V and 3 bases from J, the gap between germline ends came to 12 bases. This CDR3 region has 14 residues. This CDR3 reads CASSHWAGYYEQYF. CDR3 coding DNA: TGTGCCAGCAGCCATTGGGCAGGTTACTACGAGCAGTACTTC.

In its sample, this clonotype was seen many times. CDR3 sequence reads: CSVMTTEAFF. Written as DNA, the CDR3 is TGCAGTGTCATGACCACTGAAGCTTTCTTT. The gene calls are TRBV20-1 and TRBJ1-1; D not resolved. The CDR3 spans 10 residues. CDR1 and CDR2 (germline): DFQATT, SNEGSKA (reference sequence). Deletions cut 7 bases from V and 4 bases from J, with 7 bases between.

This clonotype came up many times. The gene calls are TRBV2 and TRBJ2-2, with D possibly matching TRBD2 (5 bases). The V end lost 5 bases, the J end lost 1 base, and 14 bases lay between the germline ends. The germline V gene has CDR1 SNHLY and CDR2 FYNNEI. This CDR3 region has 16 residues. For the CDR3, the DNA is TGTGCCAGCAGTCCTGAAGGACTGCAGAACACCGGGGAGCTGTTTTTT. Its translation is CASSPEGLQNTGELFF.

The chain recombines TRBV29-1 with TRBJ1-1, with 9 bases matching TRBD1. V gave up 2 bases and J gave up 5 bases; unmatched junction bases: 6. Germline CDR1 is SQVTM and CDR2 is ANQGSEA. This CDR3 is built from 14 residues. This CDR3 is CSVERGQGPTEAFF. The CDR3 DNA follows: TGCAGCGTTGAACGGGGACAGGGACCGACTGAAGCTTTCTTT.

The J gene is TRBJ2-7, the V gene TRBV11-2; 10 nucleotides agree with TRBD1. This CDR3 spans 16 amino acids. CDR1 and CDR2 (germline): SGHAT, FQNNGV. The J segment lost 4 bases and the V segment lost 1 base, leaving 7 bases of the junction unmatched. The CDR3 bases are TGTGCCAGCAGCTTAGGGGGGCGGGACAGGGGATACGAGCAGTACTTC. Its protein is CASSLGGRDRGYEQYF.

This clonotype was picked up many times. V is TRBV29-1 and J is TRBJ1-3, with a tentative D call TRBD1 (5 bases). The V end was cut by 3 bases, the J end by 0 bases, with 12 bases between. Germline lookup yields CDR1 SQVTM and CDR2 ANQGSEA. The CDR3 extends over 15 amino acids. The CDR3 loop reads CSVDSVRVSGNTIYF. The CDR3 nucleotides read TGCAGCGTTGATTCGGTCAGGGTCTCTGGAAACACCATATATTTT.

The rearrangement uses TRBV29-1 and TRBJ1-2, with TRBD1 identical over 9 bases. Trimming at V came to 4 bases and at J to 7 bases, leaving 4 bases not matched to a gene. This CDR3 has 12 residues. Germline V CDR1 and CDR2: SQVTM, ANQGSEA. CDR3 protein: CSVVTGGTGYTF. CDR3 nucleotide sequence: TGCAGCGTTGTGACAGGGGGGACTGGCTACACCTTC.

The chain combines TRBV12-3 or TRBV12-4 with TRBJ1-2; D uncertain. This CDR3 is 13 amino acids long. V was pared by 7 bases and J by 4 bases, with 13 bases between. CDR3 protein: CASTPGGVYGYTF. CDR3 bases: TGTGCCAGCACCCCCGGTGGGGTCTATGGCTACACCTTC.

This chain links TRBV29-1 with TRBJ1-1, with D maybe TRBD1 (5 bases). The germline gives CDR1 SQVTM, CDR2 ANQGSEA. V was cut by 0 bases and J by 10 bases, with 18 bases left in between. This CDR3 has 14 residues. The CDR3 spells CSVEDQGDLAGAFF. The CDR3 nucleotides read TGCAGCGTTGAAGATCAGGGCGATTTGGCGGGAGCTTTCTTT.